This TCR beta chain was identified in a study of cytomegalovirus exposure and HLA in healthy donors. V lost 6 bases to trimming and J lost 8 bases; unmatched junction nucleotides: 8. The V gene's germline CDR1 is SQVTM and CDR2 ANQGSEA. The CDR3 consists of 15 residues. Primers: 60 Vbeta forward and 13 Jbeta reverse. Data came from immunoSEQ multiplex PCR; TCRdb stores just in-frame clones and leaves some out. The sample data list approximately 150,000 clones. About this clone: Its target is unknown.

General study findings and limits: Common viral pathogens were later found to be apparently linked to several of the most significant clusters. Association with HLA alleles at 0.05 false discovery rate was found for around 17,000 TCR beta sequences in a later analysis.

The sequenced sample consisted of PBMCs. The chain recombines TRBV29-1 with TRBJ2-1; 15 bases are a match to TRBD2. The sequence derives from a woman aged 40 to 55 in good health and CMV-seronegative. The CDR3 reads CSVTGLAGGRDEQFF. For the CDR3, the DNA is TGCAGCGTAACCGGACTAGCGGGGGGGAGGGATGAGCAGTTCTTC.